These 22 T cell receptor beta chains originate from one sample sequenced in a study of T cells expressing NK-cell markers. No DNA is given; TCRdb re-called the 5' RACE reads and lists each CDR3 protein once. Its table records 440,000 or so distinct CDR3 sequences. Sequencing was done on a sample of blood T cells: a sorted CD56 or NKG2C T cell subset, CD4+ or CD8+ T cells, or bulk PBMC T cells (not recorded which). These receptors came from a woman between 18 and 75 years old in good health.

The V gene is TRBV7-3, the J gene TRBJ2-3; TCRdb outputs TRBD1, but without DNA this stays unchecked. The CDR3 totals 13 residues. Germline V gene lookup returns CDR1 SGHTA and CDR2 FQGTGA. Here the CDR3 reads CASSFYEGDTQYF.

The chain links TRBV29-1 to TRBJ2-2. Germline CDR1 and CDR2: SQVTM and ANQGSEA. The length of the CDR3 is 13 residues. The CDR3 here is CSVDTANTGELFF.

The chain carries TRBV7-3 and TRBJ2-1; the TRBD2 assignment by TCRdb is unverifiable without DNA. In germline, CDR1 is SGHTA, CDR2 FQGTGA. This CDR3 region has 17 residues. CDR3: CASSLFSSGGTYNEQFF.

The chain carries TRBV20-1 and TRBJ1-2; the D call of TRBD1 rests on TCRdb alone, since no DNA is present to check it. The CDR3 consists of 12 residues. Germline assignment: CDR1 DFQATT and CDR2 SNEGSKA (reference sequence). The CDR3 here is CSARKGNYGYTF.

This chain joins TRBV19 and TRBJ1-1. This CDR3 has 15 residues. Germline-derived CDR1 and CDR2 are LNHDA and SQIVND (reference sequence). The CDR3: CASSIGTRANTEAFF. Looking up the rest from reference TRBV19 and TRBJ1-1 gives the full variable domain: DGGITQSPKYLFRKEGQNVTLSCEQNLNHDAMYWYRQDPGQGLRLIYYSQIVNDFQKGDIAEGYSVSREKKESFPLTVTSAQKNPTAFYLCASSIGTRANTEAFFGQGTRLTVV.

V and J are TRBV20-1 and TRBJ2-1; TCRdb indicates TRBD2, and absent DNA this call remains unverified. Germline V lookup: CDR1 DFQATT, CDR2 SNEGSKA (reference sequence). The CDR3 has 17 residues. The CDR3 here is CSARDLKGLGNYNEQFF.

CDR3 residues: CASSVLAGGSSYNEQFF. J is TRBJ2-1 and V is TRBV6-5; TCRdb selects TRBD2, and the lack of DNA leaves this call unchecked. Per germline, CDR1 MNHEY and CDR2 SVGAGI. This CDR3 has 17 residues.

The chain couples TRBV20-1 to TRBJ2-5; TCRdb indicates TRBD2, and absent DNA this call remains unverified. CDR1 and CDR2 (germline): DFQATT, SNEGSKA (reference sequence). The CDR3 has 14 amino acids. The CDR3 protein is CSARASSPQETQYF.

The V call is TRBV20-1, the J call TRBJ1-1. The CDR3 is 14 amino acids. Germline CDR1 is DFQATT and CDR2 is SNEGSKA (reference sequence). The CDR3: CSARLPGPQAEAFF.

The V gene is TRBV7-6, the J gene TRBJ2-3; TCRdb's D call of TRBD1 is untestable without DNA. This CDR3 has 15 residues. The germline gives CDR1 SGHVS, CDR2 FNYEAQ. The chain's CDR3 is CASSLAGRRADTQYF.

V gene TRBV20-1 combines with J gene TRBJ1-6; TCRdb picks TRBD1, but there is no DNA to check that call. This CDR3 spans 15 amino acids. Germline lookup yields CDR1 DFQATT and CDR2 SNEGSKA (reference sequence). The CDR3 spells CSARVGQLNNSPLHF.

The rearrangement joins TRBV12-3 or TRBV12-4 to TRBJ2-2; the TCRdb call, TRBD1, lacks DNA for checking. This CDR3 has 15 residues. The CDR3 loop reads CASSLARDVTGELFF.

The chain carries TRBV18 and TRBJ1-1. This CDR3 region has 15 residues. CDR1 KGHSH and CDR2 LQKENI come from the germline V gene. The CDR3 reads CASSPRQLPDTEAFF.

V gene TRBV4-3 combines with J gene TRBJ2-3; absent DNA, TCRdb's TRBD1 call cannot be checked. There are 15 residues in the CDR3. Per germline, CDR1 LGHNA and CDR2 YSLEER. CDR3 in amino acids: CASSRFYGGLDTQYF.

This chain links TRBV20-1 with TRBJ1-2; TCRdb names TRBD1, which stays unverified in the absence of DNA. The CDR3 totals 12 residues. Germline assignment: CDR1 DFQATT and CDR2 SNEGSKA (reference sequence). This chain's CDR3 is CSAVTEGDGYTF.

The CDR3 is CASSEIRSINEQYF. The V call is TRBV2, the J call TRBJ2-7. CDR1 and CDR2 from the germline V gene are SNHLY and FYNNEI. This CDR3 is built from 14 residues.

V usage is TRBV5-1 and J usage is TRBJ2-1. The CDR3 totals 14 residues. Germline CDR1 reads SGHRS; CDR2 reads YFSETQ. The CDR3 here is CASSLWGTGNEQFF.

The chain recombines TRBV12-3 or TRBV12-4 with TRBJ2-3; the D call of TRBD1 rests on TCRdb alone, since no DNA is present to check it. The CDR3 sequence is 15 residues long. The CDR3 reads CASSLSPTGQGTQYF.

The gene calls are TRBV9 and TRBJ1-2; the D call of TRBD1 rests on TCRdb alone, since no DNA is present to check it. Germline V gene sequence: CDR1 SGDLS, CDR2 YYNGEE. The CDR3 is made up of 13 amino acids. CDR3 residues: CASSGQGGNGYTF.

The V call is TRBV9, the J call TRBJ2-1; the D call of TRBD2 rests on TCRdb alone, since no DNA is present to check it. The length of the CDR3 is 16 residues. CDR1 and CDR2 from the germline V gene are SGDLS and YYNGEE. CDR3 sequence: CASSIRGTSGFGEQFF.

The chain's CDR3 is CASSPLLAGAEETQYF. The chain has TRBV14 and TRBJ2-5; there is no DNA to check the TCRdb D call of TRBD2. Germline values: CDR1 SGHDN, CDR2 FVKESK. The length of the CDR3 is 16 residues. Complete variable domain (other parts from reference TRBV14 and TRBJ2-5): EAGVTQFPSHSVIEKGQTVTLRCDPISGHDNLYWYRRVMGKEIKFLLHFVKESKQDESGMPNNRFLAERTGGTYSTLKVQPAELEDSGVYFCASSPLLAGAEETQYFGPGTRLLVL.

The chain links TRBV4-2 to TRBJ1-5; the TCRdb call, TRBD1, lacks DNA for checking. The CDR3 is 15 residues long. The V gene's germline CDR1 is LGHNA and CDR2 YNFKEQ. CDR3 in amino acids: CASSPTTGSHQPQHF.